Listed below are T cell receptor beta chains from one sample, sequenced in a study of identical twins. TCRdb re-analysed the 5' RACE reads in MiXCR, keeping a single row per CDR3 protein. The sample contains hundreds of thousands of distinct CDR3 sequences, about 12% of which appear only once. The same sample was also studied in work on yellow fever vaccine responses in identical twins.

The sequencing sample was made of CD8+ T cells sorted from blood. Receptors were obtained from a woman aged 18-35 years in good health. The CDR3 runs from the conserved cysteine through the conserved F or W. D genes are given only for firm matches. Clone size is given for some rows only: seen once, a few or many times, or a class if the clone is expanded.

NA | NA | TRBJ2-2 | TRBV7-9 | CASSPRPGGELFF | TGTGCCAGCAGCCCCCGACCTGGGGGGGAGCTGTTTTTT
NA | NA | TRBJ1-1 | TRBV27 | CASSRIGYTEAFF | TGTGCCAGCAGTCGGATAGGGTACACTGAAGCTTTCTTT
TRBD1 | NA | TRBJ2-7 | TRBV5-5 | CASSLGQARYEQYF | TGTGCCAGCAGCCTTGGACAGGCTCGCTACGAGCAGTACTTC
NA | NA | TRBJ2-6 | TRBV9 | CASSVEQGGFSGANVLTF | TGTGCCAGCAGCGTAGAACAGGGGGGGTTCTCTGGGGCCAACGTCCTGACTTTC
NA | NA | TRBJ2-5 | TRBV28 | CASSRPVRGETQYF | TGTGCCAGCAGCCGCCCCGTCAGGGGTGAGACCCAGTACTTC
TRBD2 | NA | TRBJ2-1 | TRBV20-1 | CSALGPGLVGLDNEQFF | TGCAGTGCTCTAGGACCTGGACTAGTTGGGCTCGACAATGAGCAGTTCTTC
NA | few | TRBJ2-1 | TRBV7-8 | CASSLGRWQGDEQFF | TGTGCCAGCAGCTTAGGACGATGGCAGGGCGATGAGCAGTTCTTC
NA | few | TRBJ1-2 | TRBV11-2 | CASSPYQRPTF | TGTGCCAGCAGCCCCTATCAGCGACCTACTTTC
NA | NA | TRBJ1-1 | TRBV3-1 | CASSQDDTTNTEAFF | TGTGCCAGCAGCCAAGACGACACCACGAACACTGAAGCTTTCTTT
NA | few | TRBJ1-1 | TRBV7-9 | CASSMGTPRGAFF | TGTGCCAGCAGCATGGGGACCCCCCGGGGAGCTTTCTTT
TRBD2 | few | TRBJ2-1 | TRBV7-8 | CASSLDVRGGSYNEQFF | TGTGCCAGCAGCTTAGATGTGCGGGGGGGCTCCTACAATGAGCAGTTCTTC
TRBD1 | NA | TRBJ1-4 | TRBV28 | CASSFLTGVDEKLFF | TGTGCCAGCAGTTTCTTGACAGGGGTCGATGAAAAACTGTTTTTT
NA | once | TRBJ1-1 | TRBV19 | CASSTSRVEAFF | TGTGCCAGTAGTACGTCGAGGGTAGAAGCTTTCTTT
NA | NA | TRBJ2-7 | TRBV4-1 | CASSQIQTVRQYF | TGCGCCAGCAGCCAAATTCAGACGGTGCGGCAGTACTTC
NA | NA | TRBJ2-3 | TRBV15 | CATSSWDIGIQRAYTDTQYF | TGTGCCACCAGCAGCTGGGACATCGGGATACAGAGGGCCTACACAGATACGCAGTATTTT
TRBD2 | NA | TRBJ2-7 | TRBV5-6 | CASSLSLREDEQYF | TGTGCCAGCAGCTTGAGTTTGCGGGAGGACGAGCAGTACTTC
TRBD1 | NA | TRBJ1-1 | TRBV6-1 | CASSAGQLMNTEAFF | TGTGCCAGCAGTGCGGGACAGTTGATGAACACTGAAGCTTTCTTT
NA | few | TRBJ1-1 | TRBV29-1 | CSVVGGNTEAFF | TGCAGCGTTGTGGGGGGAAACACTGAAGCTTTCTTT
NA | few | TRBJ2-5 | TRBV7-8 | CASSLDGAQYF | TGTGCCAGCAGCTTAGACGGGGCCCAGTACTTC
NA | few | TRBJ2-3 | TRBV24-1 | CATSDPFKVGTTDTQYF | TGTGCCACCAGTGACCCTTTTAAGGTCGGAACTACAGATACGCAGTATTTT
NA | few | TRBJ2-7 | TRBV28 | CASSHGQGGYEQYF | TGTGCCAGCAGTCACGGACAGGGAGGGTACGAGCAGTACTTC
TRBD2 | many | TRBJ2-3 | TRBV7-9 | CASSLARGGTDTQYF | TGTGCCAGCAGCTTAGCTCGGGGGGGCACAGATACGCAGTATTTT
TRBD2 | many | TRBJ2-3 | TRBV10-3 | CATTSGAYTDTQYF | TGTGCCACTACTAGCGGGGCGTACACAGATACGCAGTATTTT
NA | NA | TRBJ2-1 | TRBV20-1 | CSASSVDRGNEQFF | TGCAGTGCTAGTTCTGTGGACCGGGGTAATGAGCAGTTCTTC
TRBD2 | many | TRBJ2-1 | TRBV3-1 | CASSQDVGRRGNEQFF | TGTGCCAGCAGCCAAGATGTCGGGAGGAGGGGCAATGAGCAGTTCTTC
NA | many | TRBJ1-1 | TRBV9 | CASSVAGFGPEAFF | TGTGCCAGCAGCGTAGCGGGGTTCGGCCCTGAAGCTTTCTTT
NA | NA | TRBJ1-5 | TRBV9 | CASSQGDDGQPQHF | TGTGCCAGCAGCCAGGGAGACGATGGTCAGCCCCAGCATTTT
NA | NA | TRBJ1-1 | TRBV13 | CASSPGLKNTEAFF | TGTGCCAGCAGCCCCGGACTGAAGAACACTGAAGCTTTCTTT
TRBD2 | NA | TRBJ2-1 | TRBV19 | CASRPGTSGNEQFF | TGTGCCAGTAGGCCCGGGACTAGCGGCAATGAGCAGTTCTTC
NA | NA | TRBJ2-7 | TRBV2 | CASSPTREIYEQYF | TGTGCCAGCAGCCCGACTAGAGAGATCTACGAGCAGTACTTC
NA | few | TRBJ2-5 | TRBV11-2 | CASSFPRVGETQYF | TGTGCCAGCAGCTTCCCTAGGGTAGGCGAGACCCAGTACTTC
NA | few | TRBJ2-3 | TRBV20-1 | CSARSPDTQYF | TGCAGTGCTAGATCCCCAGATACGCAGTATTTT
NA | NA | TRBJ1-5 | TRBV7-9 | CASTEGPNQPQHF | TGTGCCAGCACCGAGGGGCCCAATCAGCCCCAGCATTTT
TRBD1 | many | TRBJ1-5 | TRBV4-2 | CASSQGDRGGQPQHF | TGTGCCAGCAGCCAAGGGGACAGGGGAGGACAGCCCCAGCATTTT
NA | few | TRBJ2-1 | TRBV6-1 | CASSPQVYNEQFF | TGTGCCAGCAGTCCCCAGGTATACAATGAGCAGTTCTTC
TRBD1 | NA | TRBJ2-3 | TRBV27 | CASSRLSGGAADTQYF | TGTGCCAGCAGTAGACTCTCAGGGGGCGCCGCAGATACGCAGTATTTT
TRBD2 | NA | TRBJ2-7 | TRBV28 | CASRLKTGTSRNNEQYF | TGTGCCAGCAGACTTAAAACCGGGACTAGCCGGAACAACGAGCAGTACTTC
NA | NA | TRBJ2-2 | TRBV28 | CASSFRAGGELFF | TGTGCCAGCAGTTTTAGGGCCGGCGGGGAGCTGTTTTTT
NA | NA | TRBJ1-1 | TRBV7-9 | CASSLFSGPVTEAFF | TGTGCCAGCAGCTTATTTTCAGGTCCGGTCACTGAAGCTTTCTTT